This TCR beta chain emerged from a study of shared clonotypes between healthy human individuals. Looking at the study overall: Researchers assigned three CD4 naive, three CD4 memory, two CD8 naive and one CD8 memory plate to each donor.

With regard to this clone: Its specificity is unknown.

Study results and caveats: Around 5% of naive CD4 clonotypes were common to a few donors.

Clones were read by immunoSEQ multiplex PCR, and TCRdb kept only the in-frame ones, dropping some. The sample records about 2.4 million clones, roughly 93% being singletons. Sequenced: naive CD4+ T cells from PBMCs. Subset: CD45RA+ positively selected. This sequence was found in a man aged 18 to 30 in good health. Some clones in this sample may be carry-over from other donors' samples.

In DNA, the CDR3 is TGTGCCACCAGCAGAGATCGTGGGACAGGGGAGATGAACACTGAAGCTTTCTTT. Protein product: CATSRDRGTGEMNTEAFF. This chain uses TRBV15 with TRBJ1-1; 10 bases map to TRBD1. The V segment lost 0 bases and the J segment 0 bases; nucleotides outside the gene matches: 7. Germline lookup yields CDR1 LNHNV and CDR2 YYDKDF (reference sequence). The CDR3 is made up of 18 amino acids.